This T cell receptor beta chain is from a study of T cell responses to AZD1222 COVID-19 vaccine. Study conclusions and caveats: No repertoire was sampled before or during the peak T cell response, only after it. Nearly half of unique spike-specific TCRs reportedly avoided B.1.351 and B.1.1.7 mutated regions.

CDR1 and CDR2 from the germline V gene are LNHDA and SQIVND (reference sequence). The CDR3 is made up of 16 amino acids. Trimming shortened V by 5 bases and J by 0 bases, and 14 bases separated the two germline ends. Worth noting for this clone: No antigen is known for it.

Method: immunoSEQ multiplex PCR; TCRdb's copy keeps in-frame clones and lacks some. The sample has 80,000 to 95,000 clones, 88% seen once; the top ten hold 4% to 5.5%. This sequence joins TRBV19 and TRBJ2-4; D possibly corresponds to TRBD2 (6 bases). Sequenced here: peripheral blood, sampled on day 0 of MenACWY control vaccination. The clonotype comes from an adult in good health. The CDR3 DNA reads TGTGCCAGTAGTCCGAGGGACTTCGTAGCCAAAAACATTCAGTACTTC. Translation: CASSPRDFVAKNIQYF.